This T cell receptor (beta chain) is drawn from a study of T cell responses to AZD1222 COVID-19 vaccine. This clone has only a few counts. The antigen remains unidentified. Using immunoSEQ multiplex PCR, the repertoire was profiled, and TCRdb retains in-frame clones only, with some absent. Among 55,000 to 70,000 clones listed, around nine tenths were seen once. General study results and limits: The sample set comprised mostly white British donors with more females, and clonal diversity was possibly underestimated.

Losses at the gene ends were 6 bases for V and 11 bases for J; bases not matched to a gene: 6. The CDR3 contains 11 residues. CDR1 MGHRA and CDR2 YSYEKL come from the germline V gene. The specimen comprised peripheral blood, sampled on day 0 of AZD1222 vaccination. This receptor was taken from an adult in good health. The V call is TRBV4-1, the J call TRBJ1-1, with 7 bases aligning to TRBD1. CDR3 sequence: CASSRDSRAFF. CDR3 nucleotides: TGCGCCAGCAGTCGGGACAGCAGGGCTTTCTTT.